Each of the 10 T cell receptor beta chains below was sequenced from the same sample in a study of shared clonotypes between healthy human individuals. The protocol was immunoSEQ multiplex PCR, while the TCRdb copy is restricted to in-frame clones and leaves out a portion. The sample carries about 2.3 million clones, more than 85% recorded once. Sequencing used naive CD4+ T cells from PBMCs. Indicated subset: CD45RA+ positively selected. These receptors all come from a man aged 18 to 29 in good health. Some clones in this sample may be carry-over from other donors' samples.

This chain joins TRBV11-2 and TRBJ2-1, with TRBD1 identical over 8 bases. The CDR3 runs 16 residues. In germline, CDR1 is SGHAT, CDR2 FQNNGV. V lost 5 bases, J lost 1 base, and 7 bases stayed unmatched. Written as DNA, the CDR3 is TGTGCCAGCAGCCGGGGGCGGGACAGGTCCTACAATGAGCAGTTCTTC. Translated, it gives CASSRGRDRSYNEQFF.

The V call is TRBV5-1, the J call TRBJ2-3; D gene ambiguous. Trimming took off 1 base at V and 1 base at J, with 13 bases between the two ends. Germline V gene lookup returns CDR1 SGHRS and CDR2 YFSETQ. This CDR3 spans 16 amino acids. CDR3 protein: CASSLIGGTGTDTQYF. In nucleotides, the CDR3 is TGCGCCAGCAGCTTGATTGGTGGCACTGGCACAGATACGCAGTATTTT.

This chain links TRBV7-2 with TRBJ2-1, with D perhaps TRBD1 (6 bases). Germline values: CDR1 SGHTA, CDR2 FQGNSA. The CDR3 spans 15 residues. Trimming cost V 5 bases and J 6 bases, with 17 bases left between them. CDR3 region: CASSTGSLHSNEQFF. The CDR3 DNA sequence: TGTGCCAGCAGCACAGGGTCCCTTCACTCCAATGAGCAGTTCTTC.

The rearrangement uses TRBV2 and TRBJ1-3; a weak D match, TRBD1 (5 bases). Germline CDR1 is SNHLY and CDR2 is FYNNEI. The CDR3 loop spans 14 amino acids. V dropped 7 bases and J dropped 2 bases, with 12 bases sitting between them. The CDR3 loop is CASIRDGTGNTIYF. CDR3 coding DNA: TGTGCCAGCATCCGGGACGGAACTGGAAACACCATATATTTT.

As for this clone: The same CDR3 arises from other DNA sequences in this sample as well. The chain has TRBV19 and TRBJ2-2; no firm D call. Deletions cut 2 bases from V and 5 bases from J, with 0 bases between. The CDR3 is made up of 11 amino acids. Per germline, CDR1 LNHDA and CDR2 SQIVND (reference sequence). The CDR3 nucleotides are TGTGCCAGTAGTATAACCGGGGAGCTGTTTTTT. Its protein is CASSITGELFF.

The CDR3 bases are TGTGCCTGGAGTGTTTTAAAGGAGCGCCGATCTGGGGCCAACGTCCTGACTTTC. The encoded protein is CAWSVLKERRSGANVLTF. V usage is TRBV30 and J usage is TRBJ2-6; D gene unclear. Trimming shortened V by 0 bases and J by 1 base, and 16 bases separated the two germline ends. The V gene's germline CDR1 is GTSNPN and CDR2 SVGIG (reference sequence). The CDR3 covers 18 residues.

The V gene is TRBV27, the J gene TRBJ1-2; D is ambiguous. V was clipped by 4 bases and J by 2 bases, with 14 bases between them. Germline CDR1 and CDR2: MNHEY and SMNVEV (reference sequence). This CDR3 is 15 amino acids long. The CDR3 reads CASSSLAAGNYGYTF. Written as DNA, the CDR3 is TGTGCCAGCAGTTCCCTCGCGGCGGGGAACTATGGCTACACCTTC.

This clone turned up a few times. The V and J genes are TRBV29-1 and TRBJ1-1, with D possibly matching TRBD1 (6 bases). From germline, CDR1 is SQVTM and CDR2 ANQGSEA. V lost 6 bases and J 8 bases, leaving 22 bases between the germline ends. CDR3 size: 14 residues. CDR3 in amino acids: CSVENRDTSKEAFF. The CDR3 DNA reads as TGCAGCGTGGAAAACCGGGACACGTCAAAAGAAGCTTTCTTT.

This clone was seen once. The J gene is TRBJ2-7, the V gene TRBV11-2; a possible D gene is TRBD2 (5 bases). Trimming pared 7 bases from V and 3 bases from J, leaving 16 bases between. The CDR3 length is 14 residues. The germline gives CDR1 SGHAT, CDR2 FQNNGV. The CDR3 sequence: CASNPYGSDYEQYF. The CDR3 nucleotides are TGTGCCAGCAATCCATATGGTAGCGACTACGAGCAGTACTTC.

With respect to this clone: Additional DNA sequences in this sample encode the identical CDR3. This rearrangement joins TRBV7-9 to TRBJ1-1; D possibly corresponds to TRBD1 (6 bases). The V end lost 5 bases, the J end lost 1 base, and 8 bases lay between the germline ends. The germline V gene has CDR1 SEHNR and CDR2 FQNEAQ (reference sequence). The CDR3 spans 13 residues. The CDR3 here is CASSRGGNTEAFF. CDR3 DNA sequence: TGTGCCAGCAGCAGAGGGGGGAACACTGAAGCTTTCTTT.